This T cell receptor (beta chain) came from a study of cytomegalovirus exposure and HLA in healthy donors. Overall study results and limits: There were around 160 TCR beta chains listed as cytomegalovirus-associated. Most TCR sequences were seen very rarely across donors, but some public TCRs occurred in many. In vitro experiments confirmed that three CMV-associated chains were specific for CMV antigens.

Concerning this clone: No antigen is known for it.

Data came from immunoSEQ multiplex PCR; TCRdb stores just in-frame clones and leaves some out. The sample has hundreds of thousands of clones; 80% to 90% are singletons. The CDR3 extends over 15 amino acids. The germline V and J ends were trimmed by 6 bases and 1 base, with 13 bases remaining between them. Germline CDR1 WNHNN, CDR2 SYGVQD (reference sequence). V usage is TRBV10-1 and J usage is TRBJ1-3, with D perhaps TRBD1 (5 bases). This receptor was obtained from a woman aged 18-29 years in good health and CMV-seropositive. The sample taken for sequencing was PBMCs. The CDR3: CASSGPGRSGNTIYF. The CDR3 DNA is TGCGCCAGCAGCGGCCCAGGGAGGTCTGGAAACACCATATATTTT.